A single T cell receptor (beta chain) is shown here with its context. This clonotype was counted a few times. Its antigen remains unidentified. Nothing much larger sits one base from this clone, and base qualities are not available. The germline V gene sets CDR1 to MDHEN and CDR2 to SYDVKM. V ends up 7 bases short and J 6 bases short, with an unmatched junction base count of 5. The CDR3 numbers 13 residues from cysteine through phenylalanine. Just the 39-base CDR3 DNA is kept, in frame starting at base 1. The library relied on 5' RACE. Sequenced using an Illumina HiSeq 2500. A second PCR of roughly 7 to 12 cycles was run with a J-beta primer mix and a sample-barcoded 5' primer. A template-switch 5' adaptor carrying 12 random nucleotides introduced a unique molecular identifier onto each TCR beta cDNA molecule. Each sample yielded at least 3 million CDR3-containing paired-end reads. First-strand cDNA synthesis was performed from all RNA using the Mint cDNA synthesis kit, with priming by a TRBC-specific oligonucleotide. Following uracil-DNA glycosylase treatment, all cDNA underwent a first 18-cycle PCR with the universal primers M1SS and BC2_uni_R. Concerning the study's data processing: For normalization, 1 million high-quality reads, each with a distinct molecular identifier, were randomly selected from each sample. Instead of being binned into consensus sequences, reads that shared molecular identifiers were thrown out. CDR3 identification, clonotype clustering and error correction used MiTCR with a Q25 quality threshold and the strictest error-elimination algorithm. A nonparametric unseen species model using Euler transformation provided a lower-bound estimate of total TCR beta diversity. TCRdb redid the processing of the public reads, applying fastp at Q25 and MiXCR, and retained in-frame beta chains. One record per CDR3 amino acid sequence lists the most common genes and DNA. The V and J calls here are based on TCRdb, not the publication. The table for this sample lists about 1.7 million distinct CDR3 sequences; about 28% of them were counted only once. Of the sample, around 7.7% is held by the ten largest clones.

The entry originates in a study of blood T cells in healthy people across ages (dated by TCRdb to 2015 to 2017). In the study overall: In model experiments, roughly one uniquely barcoded TCR beta cDNA molecule per two T cells was captured by template switching. Using deep sequencing normalized with unique cDNA molecular identifiers, the study measured how TCR beta repertoire diversity changes with age. The donors were divided into four age groups: young (average about 15 years), middle-aged (about 39), aged (roughly 60) and long-lived (about 79). To avoid experimental bias, donors of different ages were spread randomly across the sequencing lanes. The study analyzed two additional independent replicas of 1 million unique cDNA reads from the same blood draw for two donors, one aged 18 to 29 and one aged 80 or older.

General findings and caveats noted by the study authors: Total diversity estimates from one million sequenced T cells were considered lower bounds and underestimates. Compared with the aged group, the long-lived group had more naive CD4+ T cells, fewer expanded clones and increased TCR diversity, suggesting age selection. Bulk unsorted PBMC profiling prevented conclusive comparison of naive and antigen-experienced compartments. There was a strong correlation between observed TCR beta diversity and the percentage of naive T cells measured by flow cytometry. As age increased, observed TCR beta diversity per million T cells dropped in a roughly linear way, and a significant reduction was already evident by age approximately 40. The CMV infection status of donors was not known, potentially confounding age-related changes in expanded clonotypes.

Donors were 35 to 40 systemically healthy Caucasian individuals from Russia aged 6 to 90 years. Each donor gave ten milliliters of peripheral blood, drawn into EDTA-treated Vacutainer tubes. PBMCs were isolated by Ficoll-Paque density-gradient centrifugation, with at least 6 million obtained per sample. Total RNA was extracted from PBMCs with Trizol reagent, with at least 6 micrograms obtained per sample. For every donor, flow cytometry on a PBMC aliquot measured the percentage of naive CD45RAhigh/CD27high T cells. The sequenced sample consisted of blood. Here the chain combines TRBV28 and TRBJ1-5; 8 central bases correspond to TRBD1. This clonotype originated in a woman under 40 in good health. The DNA sequence is TGTGCCAGCACTTCGGACAGGGTTCAGCCCCAGCATTTT. Its translation reads: CASTSDRVQPQHF.